These T cell receptor beta chains were read from a single sample in a study of blood T cells in healthy people across ages. Via MiXCR, TCRdb re-called the 5' RACE reads, giving one row per CDR3 protein. The top ten hold 6.5% to 10% of the sample, which has some 1.4 million distinct CDR3 sequences, 35% to 45% seen once. Specimen: blood. All receptors come from a woman aged 18-29 years in good health. Each CDR3 is given with its conserved first and last residue. A D gene is named only where the DNA matches it firmly. Size is omitted from some rows. Given values are once, few, many or a class for expanded clones.

V gene: TRBV6-6
D gene: TRBD2
J gene: TRBJ2-7
clone size: few
CDR3 protein: CASDPGLAGEKSYEQYF
CDR3 DNA: TGTGCCAGCGATCCGGGACTAGCGGGAGAGAAGAGCTACGAGCAGTACTTC

V gene: TRBV20-1
D gene: TRBD1
J gene: TRBJ1-1
clone size: -
CDR3 protein: CSAGDRDNTEAFF
CDR3 DNA: TGCAGTGCCGGCGACAGGGACAACACTGAAGCTTTCTTT

V gene: TRBV2
D gene: TRBD2
J gene: TRBJ2-3
clone size: -
CDR3 protein: CARSLERGRTDTQYF
CDR3 DNA: TGTGCCAGAAGTCTTGAGCGGGGTCGGACAGATACGCAGTATTTT

V gene: TRBV27
D gene: -
J gene: TRBJ1-1
clone size: few
CDR3 protein: CASSFNRAQTEAFF
CDR3 DNA: TGTGCCAGCAGTTTTAACAGGGCACAAACTGAAGCTTTCTTT

V gene: TRBV7-6
D gene: TRBD2
J gene: TRBJ2-1
clone size: -
CDR3 protein: CASSLMVAGGKFF
CDR3 DNA: TGTGCCAGCAGCTTAATGGTTGCGGGGGGGAAGTTCTTC

V gene: TRBV4-1
D gene: TRBD1
J gene: TRBJ2-7
clone size: -
CDR3 protein: CASSLGTGKYEQYF
CDR3 DNA: TGCGCCAGCAGCTTAGGGACAGGGAAGTACGAGCAGTACTTC

V gene: TRBV5-1
D gene: -
J gene: TRBJ2-3
clone size: -
CDR3 protein: CASSLDWLPPIDTQYF
CDR3 DNA: TGCGCCAGCAGCTTGGACTGGCTTCCCCCGATAGATACGCAGTATTTT

V gene: TRBV20-1
D gene: -
J gene: TRBJ1-2
clone size: -
CDR3 protein: CSARGAAPGYTF
CDR3 DNA: TGCAGTGCTAGGGGCGCAGCGCCTGGCTACACCTTC

V gene: TRBV6-1
D gene: -
J gene: TRBJ2-3
clone size: -
CDR3 protein: CASSERSAKAPDTQYF
CDR3 DNA: TGTGCCAGCAGTGAAAGGAGTGCTAAAGCCCCAGATACGCAGTATTTT

V gene: TRBV9
D gene: TRBD1
J gene: TRBJ2-5
clone size: -
CDR3 protein: CASSPHPGTEQETQYF
CDR3 DNA: TGTGCCAGCAGCCCTCACCCTGGGACAGAGCAAGAGACCCAGTACTTC

V gene: TRBV14
D gene: -
J gene: TRBJ2-7
clone size: -
CDR3 protein: CASREYRDPHNEQYF
CDR3 DNA: TGTGCCAGCAGAGAGTACAGGGATCCCCACAATGAGCAGTACTTC